The 11 T cell receptor beta chains below were found in one sample sequenced in a study of a mutant IDH1 vaccine in newly diagnosed glioma. Regarding time point: week 11, during vaccination. In the vaccine, a single dose held 300 ug of the mutant IDH1 20-mer peptide, along with topical imiquimod. The repertoire was sequenced with immunoSEQ multiplex PCR; TCRdb's copy has only in-frame clones and lacks some. The sample holds around 25,000 clones, over 65% seen once. No antigen is known for these receptors. The source material was PBMCs, sampled from a glioma patient whose treatment included an IDH1 peptide vaccine. The receptor set was obtained from a woman under 30 with glioma.

V gene TRBV7-9 combines with J gene TRBJ1-4; D is uncertain. V lost 4 bases and J lost 4, with 16 bases in between. This CDR3 is 16 amino acids long. Looked up from germline, CDR1 is SEHNR and CDR2 is FQNEAQ (reference sequence). The CDR3 protein is CASSWSNGRNNEKLFF. In DNA, the CDR3 is TGTGCCAGCAGCTGGTCTAATGGACGGAATAATGAAAAACTGTTTTTT.

There are a few counts of this clone. The CDR3 loop is CASSQDLTGGPYEQYF. CDR3 bases: TGCGCCAGCAGCCAAGATCTAACGGGAGGGCCCTACGAGCAGTACTTC. The chain joins TRBV4-3 to TRBJ2-7, with 8 bases matching TRBD2. Losses at the gene ends were 0 bases for V and 2 bases for J; bases not matched to a gene: 6. CDR3 length equals 16 residues. Germline loops: CDR1 LGHNA, CDR2 YSLEER.

The rearrangement joins TRBV5-1 to TRBJ2-6; D remains ambiguous. Trimming took off 1 base at V and 0 bases at J, with 11 bases between the two ends. The CDR3 totals 17 residues. Germline V CDR1 and CDR2: SGHRS, YFSETQ. CDR3 sequence: CASSLSQISSGANVLTF. The CDR3 DNA is TGCGCCAGCAGCTTGTCTCAGATAAGCTCTGGGGCCAACGTCCTGACTTTC.

The chain couples TRBV6-5 to TRBJ2-1, with a possible D match to TRBD2 (6 bases). V shed 0 bases and J shed 6 bases, with 15 bases lying between them. This CDR3 has 16 amino acids. CDR1 is MNHEY and CDR2 is SVGAGI in the germline V gene. CDR3 sequence: CASSYSGGPAFNEQFF. The DNA for the CDR3 is TGTGCCAGCAGTTACTCCGGGGGTCCGGCCTTCAATGAGCAGTTCTTC.

The rearrangement joins TRBV7-6 to TRBJ1-1, with 8 bases lining up with TRBD1. CDR1 is SGHVS, CDR2 FNYEAQ, per germline. CDR3 length: 15 amino acids. J gave up 4 bases and V 5 bases, and 9 bases lay outside the gene matches. The CDR3 loop reads CASSTTGGRSTEAFF. The CDR3 DNA is TGTGCCAGCAGCACAACAGGGGGGAGGAGCACTGAAGCTTTCTTT.

This chain joins TRBV7-9 and TRBJ1-2, with unresolved D. This CDR3 is 11 amino acids long. The V and J ends lost 1 base and 7 bases respectively, with 4 bases between them. The germline CDR1 and CDR2 sequences are SEHNR and FQNEAQ (reference sequence). The CDR3 region has the DNA TGTGCCAGCAGCTTAGACTTTGGCTACACCTTC. The encoded protein is CASSLDFGYTF.

This sequence joins TRBV6-1 and TRBJ2-1; 14 nucleotides match TRBD2. Germline CDR1 is MNHNS and CDR2 is SASEGT. V was clipped by 2 bases and J by 12 bases; unmatched bases: 6. This CDR3 is built from 15 residues. CDR3 sequence: CASSEPWTSGRWQFF. The CDR3 DNA reads TGTGCCAGCAGTGAACCCTGGACTAGCGGGAGGTGGCAGTTCTTC.

The chain links TRBV7-2 to TRBJ2-5, with 8 bases aligning to TRBD2. The CDR3 runs 13 residues. The germline gives CDR1 SGHTA, CDR2 FQGNSA. Unmatched junction bases numbered 4, after V lost 5 bases and J lost 5 bases. The CDR3 nucleotides read TGTGCCAGCAGCACGGGGGGGTGGGAGACCCAGTACTTC. Amino acids: CASSTGGWETQYF.

The chain is built from TRBV7-6 and TRBJ1-3; D not certain. CDR3 length: 15 amino acids. The V end was cut by 0 bases, the J end by 0 bases, with 6 bases between. The V gene's germline CDR1 is SGHVS and CDR2 FNYEAQ. CDR3: CASSLAAASGNTIYF. The CDR3 DNA is TGTGCCAGCAGCTTAGCGGCGGCCTCTGGAAACACCATATATTTT.

This sequence joins TRBV25-1 and TRBJ2-1; no definite D call. This CDR3 comprises 13 residues. V was cut by 7 bases and J by 0 bases, with 7 bases left in between. CDR1 is MGHDK and CDR2 is SYGVNS in the germline V gene. This CDR3 reads CASTALSYNEQFF. CDR3 in DNA: TGTGCCAGCACTGCACTCTCCTACAATGAGCAGTTCTTC.

This chain joins TRBV2 and TRBJ1-3; D is unclear. Trimming pared 4 bases from V and 3 bases from J, leaving 19 bases between. Germline assignment: CDR1 SNHLY and CDR2 FYNNEI. The CDR3 is 17 residues long. DNA of the CDR3: TGTGCCAGCAGTGTCCTGTTCGGGGAACAACATGGAAACACCATATATTTT. Protein product: CASSVLFGEQHGNTIYF.